The entry that follows covers one T cell receptor beta chain sequence. Its antigen has not been determined. There are no base qualities to consult, and no much larger clone falls within one base. Reading the label with the study, this specimen's treatment or condition is: 19 received Ad26.COV2.S at low or high dose, single or two shots; a few received placebo; per-sample allocation not given. Repertoires of vaccine and placebo recipients were sequenced from samples collected on day 63 after the first injection. Cohort 1b enrolled 20 to 30 adults aged 18-55 years at a single site in Boston, USA, between 29 July and 7 August 2020. As a vaccine, Ad26.COV2.S was a replication-incompetent adenovirus type 26 vector that expressed a prefusion-stabilized SARS-CoV-2 spike protein derived from the original Wuhan strain. The immunoSEQ Assay was used to sequence TCRbeta CDR3 regions. After extraction, genomic DNA underwent amplification by bias-controlled multiplex PCR, followed by high-throughput sequencing. The authors processed their data as follows. Collapsing and filtering of sequences were performed to quantify the absolute abundance of each unique TCRbeta CDR3 region. T cell fraction was estimated by normalization of TCRbeta template counts to usable DNA, with usable DNA being measured through amplification of reference genes present in all nucleated cells. Repertoire TCRs were annotated as SARS-CoV-2-specific by exact matching of V gene, CDR3 amino acid sequence and J gene to a known reactive TCR set. The reference SARS-CoV-2 TCR set was obtained from MIRA and was filtered for enrichment in COVID-19-positive ImmuneCODE repertoires, whereby public or cross-reactive TCRs were removed. Based on the MIRA antigens, annotated TCRs were further analysed at the level of specific ORF or position within ORF. Breadth was defined as the number of annotated unique rearrangements divided by the total number of unique productive rearrangements, and depth was defined as the summed frequency of the annotated unique rearrangements. Two-sided Wilcoxon rank-sum tests were applied when comparing TCR breadth between groups. In its TCRdb copy, this immuneACCESS table keeps in-frame sequences only and misses some clones. Where compared with another copy, unresolved V genes explain less than half of these, and the others have no known cause. V and J calls and clone size come straight from that table; D and trimming were deduced from the DNA. The sample yields 400,000 to 450,000 clones; 90% were counted once. The top ten hold approximately 12% of the sample.

The data originate from a study of Ad26.COV2.S vaccination and SARS-CoV-2 variants (dated by TCRdb to the early 2020s). A note on the overall study: Vaccine-arm donors were drawn from COV1001, a multicentre, randomized, double-blind, placebo-controlled phase I-IIa trial of Ad26.COV2.S in healthy adults. Ad26.COV2.S was given intramuscularly at 5x10^10 or 1x10^11 viral particles, as a single shot or as two shots 56 days apart. Sequencing of the TCRbeta repertoire served to evaluate the specificity and breadth of SARS-CoV-2-reactive T cell receptors following Ad26.COV2.S vaccination. The TCR-sequenced set comprised about 32 samples: 19 Ad26.COV2.S vaccine recipients, 5 placebo recipients and 8 SARS-CoV-2 convalescent individuals. Trial participants were randomized into five groups of five, in which low-dose or high-dose Ad26.COV2.S was given once or twice, or placebo was given on both occasions. Throughout the experiments and outcome assessment, investigators stayed blinded to trial group allocation. Beyond this particular receptor, the publication reports: According to the authors, total T cell responses may have been underestimated by the TCR breadth and depth analyses. Compared with placebo recipients, Ad26.COV2.S recipients showed higher spike-specific TCR breadth (P = 0.0014). Comparable non-spike TCR breadth was observed between vaccine and placebo recipients, consistent with only spike being contained in the vaccine. The study was not powered to compare responses between vaccine doses or regimens. Substantial breadth of spike-specific CD8+ and CD4+ T cell responses was reported after vaccination.

Sequenced material: peripheral blood, taken in a trial of Ad26.COV2.S vaccine versus placebo. The TCR was taken from a person aged 18-65 years who received the Ad26.COV2.S COVID-19 vaccine or a placebo.

The CDR3 is CASSSNTGLAAETQYF. In nucleotide form, the sequence is TGTGCCAGCAGCTCAAACACGGGACTAGCGGCAGAGACCCAGTACTTC. Recombination joined TRBV7-6 with TRBJ2-5, with 11 middle bases fitting TRBD2. Looking up the germline V gene yields CDR1 SGHVS and CDR2 FNYEAQ. The CDR3 starts with the cysteine, ends with the phenylalanine, and has 16 residues. Kept here is only the CDR3 DNA, which spans 48 bases and is read in frame from base 1. V ends up 4 bases short and J 4 bases short, with an unmatched junction base count of 8.